One sample yielded the 10 T cell receptor beta chains listed below, sequenced in a study of control samples from healthy donors and cancer patients. The assay was immunoSEQ multiplex PCR, and TCRdb's table has in-frame clones only and misses some. The repertoire holds fewer than 95,000 clones, approximately 90% seen once, with roughly 1.3% in the top ten. The sequenced material came from blood. These receptors came from a woman in her forties or fifties in good health.

V is TRBV11-2 and J is TRBJ2-1, with 12 nucleotides matching TRBD2. V shed 5 bases and J 7 bases; nucleotides not matched to a gene: 6. The length of the CDR3 is 15 residues. The germline V gene encodes CDR1 SGHAT and CDR2 FQNNGV. The DNA of the CDR3 is TGTGCCAGCAGCCTTAGACTAGCGGGGGCAAATGAGCAGTTCTTC. It is translated as CASSLRLAGANEQFF.

As DNA, the CDR3 is TGTGCCAGCAGTATCCTCAGAGCGGGGGAAAACGAGCAGTACTTC. Translating it yields CASSILRAGENEQYF. V and J are TRBV2 and TRBJ2-7; 8 bases map to TRBD2. The CDR3 loop spans 15 amino acids. With V trimmed by 5 bases and J by 5 bases, 11 bases remained unmatched. CDR1 is SNHLY, CDR2 FYNNEI, per germline. The variable domain in full, completed from reference TRBV2 and TRBJ2-7, reads EPEVTQTPSHQVTQMGQEVILRCVPISNHLYFYWYRQILGQKVEFLVSFYNNEISEKSEIFDDQFSVERPDGSNFTLKIRSTKLEDSAMYFCASSILRAGENEQYFGPGTRLTVT.

The chain is built from TRBV7-9 and TRBJ1-2, with TRBD1 identical over 7 bases. CDR1 SEHNR and CDR2 FQNEAQ come from the germline V gene (reference sequence). V lost 0 bases to trimming and J lost 7 bases; unmatched junction nucleotides: 5. This CDR3 is built from 14 residues. The CDR3 DNA is TGTGCCAGCAGCTTAGCGATGTCAGGGGGTGGCTACACCTTC. Protein: CASSLAMSGGGYTF.

The J gene is TRBJ2-1, the V gene TRBV4-3; no clear D gene. The germline V gene encodes CDR1 LGHNA and CDR2 YSLEER. This CDR3 has 17 residues. V lost 0 bases and J lost 0, with 12 bases in between. The CDR3 DNA reads TGCGCCAGCAGCCAAGATGTCGGGCCGAACTCCTACAATGAGCAGTTCTTC. This codes for CASSQDVGPNSYNEQFF.

This chain uses TRBV6-2 or TRBV6-3 with TRBJ1-2; possible D gene TRBD1, 5 bases. V gave up 4 bases and J gave up 0 bases, with 9 bases separating them. CDR3 size: 14 residues. CDR1 is MNHEY, CDR2 SVGEGT, per germline. The CDR3, as DNA: TGTGCCAGCAGTTGGGACTCCTCTAACTATGGCTACACCTTC. Protein: CASSWDSSNYGYTF.

The chain recombines TRBV7-3 with TRBJ1-2, with D perhaps TRBD1 (5 bases). The CDR3 contains 13 residues. Deletions cut 2 bases from V and 8 bases from J, with 12 bases between. In germline, CDR1 is SGHTA, CDR2 FQGTGA. CDR3 sequence: CASSLGGWEGYTF. The CDR3 nucleotides are TGTGCCAGCAGCTTAGGGGGGTGGGAGGGCTACACCTTC.

This clone appeared a few times. The chain uses TRBV7-2 and TRBJ1-4; D gene ambiguous. The V end lost 5 bases, the J end lost 8 bases, and 15 bases lay between the germline ends. Germline V CDR1 and CDR2: SGHTA, FQGNSA. The CDR3 contains 14 residues. The CDR3 nucleotides are TGTGCCAGCAGCCCCTCCTCGGGGAAGGAAAAACTGTTTTTT. Protein sequence: CASSPSSGKEKLFF.

This chain connects TRBV19 to TRBJ1-2; perhaps TRBD1 as D (5 bases). The CDR3 is 14 amino acids. Germline assignment: CDR1 LNHDA and CDR2 SQIVND (reference sequence). V was clipped by 5 bases and J by 1 base, with 11 bases between them. CDR3 nucleotides: TGTGCCAGTAGTGTCCGGGGCCGTAACTATGGCTACACCTTC. Its protein is CASSVRGRNYGYTF.

This clone was detected once. The V call is TRBV7-9, the J call TRBJ2-1; 7 nucleotides line up with TRBD2. Germline CDR1 is SEHNR and CDR2 is FQNEAQ (reference sequence). The CDR3 totals 13 residues. Losses at the gene ends were 7 bases for V and 7 bases for J; bases not matched to a gene: 7. The CDR3 DNA reads TGTGCCAGCACCGGCGGGAGTTGGAATGAGCAGTTCTTC. Residues: CASTGGSWNEQFF.

The chain recombines TRBV4-3 with TRBJ2-4, with D unclear. Per germline, CDR1 LGHNA and CDR2 YSLEER. There are 14 residues in the CDR3. Between the trimmed V and J ends, which lost 3 bases and 5 bases, there was a span of 11 bases. The CDR3 DNA reads as TGCGCCAGCAGCCATAAGGGTACCCAAAACATTCAGTACTTC. Translation gives CASSHKGTQNIQYF.